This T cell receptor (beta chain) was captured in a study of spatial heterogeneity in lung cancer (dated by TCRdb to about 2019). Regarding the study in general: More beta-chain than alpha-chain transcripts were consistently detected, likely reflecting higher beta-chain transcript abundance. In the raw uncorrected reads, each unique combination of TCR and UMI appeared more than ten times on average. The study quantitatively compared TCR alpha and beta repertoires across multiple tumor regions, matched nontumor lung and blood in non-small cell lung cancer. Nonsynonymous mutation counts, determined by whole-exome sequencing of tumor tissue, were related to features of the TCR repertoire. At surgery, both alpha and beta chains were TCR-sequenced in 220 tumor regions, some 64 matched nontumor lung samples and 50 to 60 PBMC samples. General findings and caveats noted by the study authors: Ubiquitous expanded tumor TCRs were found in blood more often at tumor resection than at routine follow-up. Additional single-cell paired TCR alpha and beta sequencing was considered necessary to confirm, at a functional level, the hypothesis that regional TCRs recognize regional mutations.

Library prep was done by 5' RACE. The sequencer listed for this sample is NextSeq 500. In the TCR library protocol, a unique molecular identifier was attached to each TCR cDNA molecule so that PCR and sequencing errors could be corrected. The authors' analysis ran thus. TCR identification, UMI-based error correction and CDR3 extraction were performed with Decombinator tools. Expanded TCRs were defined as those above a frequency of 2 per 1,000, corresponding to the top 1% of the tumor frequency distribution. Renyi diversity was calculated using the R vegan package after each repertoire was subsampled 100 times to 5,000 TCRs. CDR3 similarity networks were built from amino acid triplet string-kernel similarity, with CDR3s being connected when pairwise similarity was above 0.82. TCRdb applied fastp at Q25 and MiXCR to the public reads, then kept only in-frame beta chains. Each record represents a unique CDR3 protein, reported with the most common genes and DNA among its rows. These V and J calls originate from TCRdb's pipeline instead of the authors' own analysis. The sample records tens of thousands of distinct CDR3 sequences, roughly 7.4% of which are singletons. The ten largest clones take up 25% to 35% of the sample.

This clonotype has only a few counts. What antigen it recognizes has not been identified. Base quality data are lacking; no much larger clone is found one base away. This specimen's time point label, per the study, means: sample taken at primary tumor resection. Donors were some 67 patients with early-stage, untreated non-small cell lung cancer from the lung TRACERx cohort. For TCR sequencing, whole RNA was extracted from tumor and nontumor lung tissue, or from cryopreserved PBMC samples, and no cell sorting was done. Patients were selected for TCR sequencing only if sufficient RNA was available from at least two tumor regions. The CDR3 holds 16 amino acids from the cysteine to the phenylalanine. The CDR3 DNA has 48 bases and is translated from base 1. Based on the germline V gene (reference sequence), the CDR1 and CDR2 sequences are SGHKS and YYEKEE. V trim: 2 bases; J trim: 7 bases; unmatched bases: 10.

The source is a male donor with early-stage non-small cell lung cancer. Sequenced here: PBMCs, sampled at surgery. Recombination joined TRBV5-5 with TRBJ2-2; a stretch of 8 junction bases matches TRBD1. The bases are TGTGCCAGCAGCTTCGGGTCGGGACAGGTCGGCGGGGAGCTGTTTTTT. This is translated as CASSFGSGQVGGELFF.